This entry concerns a single TCR beta chain. Its antigen is not known. The data stem from a study of cytomegalovirus exposure and HLA in healthy donors. The table came from immunoSEQ multiplex PCR; TCRdb's copy has only in-frame clones and leaves some out. Of about 54,000 clones in the sample, more than 70% are singletons; the top ten hold around 8%. General study points: Cytomegalovirus association was assigned to some 160 TCR beta chains. Most TCR sequences showed up rarely, but some public TCRs showed up in many donors.

Germline V gene data show CDR1 as MNHNS and CDR2 as SASEGT. Trimming at V came to 11 bases and at J to 5 bases, leaving 10 bases not matched to a gene. The CDR3 extends over 15 amino acids. This clonotype was obtained from a woman younger than 30 in good health and CMV-seropositive. Sequenced sample: PBMCs. The genes are TRBV6-1 and TRBJ2-2; 11 bases are shared with TRBD1. CDR3 sequence (DNA): TGTGCCGGAGAGGACAGGGGGCTTGGAACCGGGGAGCTGTTTTTT. It yields the protein CAGEDRGLGTGELFF.